This T cell receptor (beta chain) emerged from a study of cytomegalovirus exposure and HLA in healthy donors. The study, taken as a whole, reports: Later analysis demonstrated an association between a missense DCLRE1C variant and TCR beta V- and J-gene trimming. Rarity marked most TCR sequences, yet some public TCRs occurred in many donors. Cytomegalovirus status, reportedly, was diagnosed with high specificity and sensitivity by the classifier.

PCR involved 60 Vbeta and 13 Jbeta primers. As processed by the authors: Roughly 12 million shared chains were among about 80 million unique TCR beta chains counted in a later analysis. Only in-frame clones appear in the TCRdb table, and some are missing; sequencing was by immunoSEQ multiplex PCR. V, J and clone size were drawn from that table, and D and trimming were deduced from the DNA. The repertoire holds roughly 120,000 clones, roughly 82% seen once, with approximately 10% in the top ten. Comment on this clone: Its specificity is unknown.

Material for sequencing was PBMCs. The receptor was isolated from a male donor in good health and CMV-seropositive.

The CDR3 bases are TGTGCCAGCAGCTTAGACCTAGCGGGACAACCAATTGACTACGAGCAGTACTTC. Its translation: CASSLDLAGQPIDYEQYF. The chain carries TRBV7-8 and TRBJ2-7; 9 positions match TRBD2. The CDR3 runs 18 residues. Germline assignment: CDR1 SGHVS and CDR2 FQNEAQ. V lost 1 base and J lost 3; bases outside the gene matches: 13.